The 10 T cell receptor beta chains given below trace back to one sample, sequenced in a study of shared clonotypes between healthy human individuals. Here immunoSEQ multiplex PCR was the method, and the copy in TCRdb shows in-frame clones only, minus some. This table has more than 550,000 clones, 90% appearing once. The source material was memory CD8+ T cells from PBMCs. This sample's subset: CD45RO+ cells pooled with CCR7-negative TemRA cells. Receptors originate from a man aged 18 to 35 in good health. Some clones in this sample may be carry-over from other donors' samples.

The chain links TRBV18 to TRBJ2-6; D uncertain. Germline V lookup: CDR1 KGHSH, CDR2 LQKENI. The CDR3 totals 16 residues. V was clipped by 1 base and J by 4 bases, with 11 bases between them. The CDR3 DNA reads TGTGCCAGCTCACCACAGGGTTTAGCAGGGGCCAACGTCCTGACTTTC. Its protein product is CASSPQGLAGANVLTF. Full variable domain (remainder filled in from reference TRBV18 and TRBJ2-6): NAGVMQNPRHLVRRRGQEARLRCSPMKGHSHVYWYRQLPEEGLKFMVYLQKENIIDESGMPKERFSAEFPKEGPSILRIQQVVRGDSAAYFCASSPQGLAGANVLTFGAGSRLTVL.

This clone was counted only a few times. The V gene is TRBV7-9, the J gene TRBJ2-2; TRBD2 matches at 13 bases. CDR3 size: 17 residues. Germline CDR1 is SEHNR and CDR2 is FQNEAQ (reference sequence). With 6 bases clipped from V and 4 bases from J, the junction kept 8 bases outside the gene matches. Here the CDR3 reads CASSDSGTSGATGELFF. The CDR3 bases are TGTGCCAGCAGTGACTCCGGGACTAGCGGGGCCACCGGGGAGCTGTTTTTT.

The V call is TRBV18, the J call TRBJ2-3; 7 nucleotides line up with TRBD2. This CDR3 spans 16 amino acids. Germline CDR1 and CDR2: KGHSH and LQKENI. After removal of 0 bases from V and 3 bases from J, the junction contained 6 bases not matched to a gene. The CDR3 here is CASSPPERDYTDTQYF. The CDR3 nucleotides read TGTGCCAGCTCACCACCGGAGAGGGACTATACAGATACGCAGTATTTT.

V and J are TRBV21-1 and TRBJ1-2. TRBV21-1 has pseudogene status. The CDR3 has 16 residues. The CDR3 here is CASSKWGGVFGNGYTF. In DNA, the CDR3 is TGTGCCAGCAGCAAATGGGGCGGGGTCTTCGGTAATGGCTACACCTTC.

V is TRBV10-2 and J is TRBJ2-1; 8 positions agree with TRBD2. This CDR3 spans 14 amino acids. From germline, CDR1 is WSHSY and CDR2 SAAADI. J was trimmed by 3 bases and V by 8 bases; bases with no gene match: 6. Here the CDR3 reads CASQGTSGYNEQFF. The CDR3 coding sequence is TGCGCCAGCCAGGGTACTAGCGGCTACAATGAGCAGTTCTTC.

CDR3: CASSLIGLRYEQYF. The CDR3 DNA follows: TGTGCCAGCAGTTTAATTGGACTCCGATACGAGCAGTACTTC. This chain uses TRBV27 with TRBJ2-7; possibly TRBD2 for D (5 bases). Germline CDR1 MNHEY, CDR2 SMNVEV (reference sequence). V dropped 2 bases and J dropped 4 bases, with 12 bases sitting between them. CDR3 length: 14 residues.

The chain is built from TRBV9 and TRBJ2-5; TRBD2 is a possible D gene (5 bases). The CDR3 totals 15 residues. Looked up from germline, CDR1 is SGDLS and CDR2 is YYNGEE. The V end was cut by 2 bases, the J end by 5 bases, with 16 bases between. The CDR3 DNA sequence: TGTGCCAGCAGCGTGCCAATGGAGCCGGGGGAGACCCAGTACTTC. Its protein is CASSVPMEPGETQYF.

In DNA form, the CDR3 reads TGTGCCAGCAGCCCCCGTTCCAGCGGGAACACAGATACGCAGTATTTT. This codes for CASSPRSSGNTDTQYF. The chain links TRBV7-9 to TRBJ2-3; 7 bases match TRBD2. Germline lookup yields CDR1 SEHNR and CDR2 FQNEAQ (reference sequence). The CDR3 length is 16 residues. V shed 5 bases and J 2 bases; nucleotides not matched to a gene: 10. Full variable domain (missing parts from reference TRBV7-9 and TRBJ2-3): DTGVSQNPRHKITKRGQNVTFRCDPISEHNRLYWYRQTLGQGPEFLTYFQNEAQLEKSRLLSDRFSAERPKGSFSTLEIQRTEQGDSAMYLCASSPRSSGNTDTQYFGPGTRLTVL.

This rearrangement joins TRBV11-3 to TRBJ2-5; 10 nucleotides match TRBD2. The J call is in doubt because the DNA end fits TRBJ2-7 better. Germline CDR1 is SGHNT and CDR2 is YENEEA. This CDR3 spans 15 amino acids. The chain's CDR3 is CASSPRTSGIYEQYF. The CDR3 coding sequence is TGTGCCAGCAGCCCCCGGACTAGCGGTATTTACGAGCAGTACTTC.

The chain combines TRBV7-2 with TRBJ2-1; TRBD2 matches 11 bases. There are 15 residues in the CDR3. Trimming cost V 5 bases and J 4 bases; bases outside gene matches: 4. Germline V gene data show CDR1 as SGHTA and CDR2 as FQGNSA. CDR3 coding DNA: TGTGCCAGCAGCCCGGGACTAGCGGAGTACAATGAGCAGTTCTTC. Translated, it gives CASSPGLAEYNEQFF.